This TCR beta chain was documented in a study of PD-1 blockade in classical Hodgkin lymphoma. This clone showed up just once. Antigen specificity is unknown. General study findings and limits: Significantly greater TCR diversity emerged by C4D1 in CD4+ cells but not CD8+ cells. The causes of the repertoire differences, possibly disease activity or prior therapy, remain undefined.

Specified time point: cycle 4 day 1 (C4D1), after around six weeks of nivolumab. With no exception, relapse followed autologous stem cell transplantation in all patients, and brentuximab vedotin exposure varied. Classifying best responses yielded complete response, partial response or progressive disease. With V trimmed by 5 bases and J by 5 bases, 10 bases remained unmatched. In germline, CDR1 is SGHVS, CDR2 FQNEAQ. The CDR3 has 17 residues. This table comes from immunoSEQ multiplex PCR, and its TCRdb copy is limited to in-frame clones, with some not included. The table lists several thousand clones, around 78% of them singletons, with nearly 45% in the top ten.

The V and J genes are TRBV7-8 and TRBJ2-5; 14 bases agree with TRBD2. The receptor comes from a human donor with classical Hodgkin lymphoma. The sample was peripheral blood mononuclear cells (PBMCs), taken before the fourth cycle of nivolumab. In DNA form, the CDR3 reads TGTGCCAGCAGCCCTGGGACTAGCGGGGGCCGGCGGGAGACCCAGTACTTC. This codes for CASSPGTSGGRRETQYF. Looking up the rest from reference TRBV7-8 and TRBJ2-5 gives the full variable domain: GAGVSQSPRYKVAKRGQDVALRCDPISGHVSLFWYQQALGQGPEFLTYFQNEAQLDKSGLPSDRFFAERPEGSVSTLKIQRTQQEDSAVYLCASSPGTSGGRRETQYFGPGTRLLVL.